This T cell receptor beta chain was sequenced during a study of patients and donors after allogeneic stem cell transplantation. The V end lost 2 bases, the J end lost 9 bases, and 8 bases lay between the germline ends. The length of the CDR3 is 13 residues. This clonotype was recorded many times. One entry per CDR3 protein, called by TCRdb with MiXCR from the RT-PCR reads. Of approximately 200,000 distinct CDR3 sequences in the sample, around 40% are singletons; the top ten hold 11%. The sequence came from a human donor who was either an allogeneic HSCT recipient or a stem cell or donor lymphocyte infusion donor (not recorded which). It is not recorded whose cells these are; they may come from a transplant donor. Sequencing was carried out using blood, either unsorted or a sorted T cell fraction (not recorded which). The chain carries TRBV12-3 or TRBV12-4 and TRBJ1-6, with D unresolved. The CDR3 reads CASSLREFSPLHF. The CDR3 DNA sequence: TGTGCCAGCAGTTTAAGGGAGTTTTCACCCCTCCACTTT.